The 14 T cell receptor beta chains in this list originate from one sample, sequenced in a study of shared clonotypes between healthy human individuals. Naive-designated CD8 cells lacked CD45RO, were positively enriched for CCR7, and omitted terminally differentiated effector memory CD45RA+ cells. Some clones are missing from TCRdb's copy, which holds only in-frame ones; the method was immunoSEQ multiplex PCR. The profile shows approximately 1.9 million clones, just under 95% of them singletons. Sequenced input: naive CD8+ T cells from PBMCs. These receptors all stem from a man younger than 30 in good health. Some clones in this sample may be carry-over from other donors' samples.

The gene calls are TRBV19 and TRBJ1-1; D remains unclear. The germline V gene has CDR1 LNHDA and CDR2 SQIVND (reference sequence). This CDR3 is built from 16 residues. V lost 3 bases and J lost 1, with 15 bases in between. The chain's CDR3 is CASSIAGEGSNTEAFF. CDR3 DNA sequence: TGTGCCAGTAGTATCGCCGGCGAGGGATCGAACACTGAAGCTTTCTTT.

This chain connects TRBV5-6 to TRBJ1-2; the D is unclear. In germline, CDR1 is SGHDT, CDR2 YYEEEE. Trimming took off 0 bases at V and 7 bases at J, with 7 bases between the two ends. The CDR3 loop spans 12 amino acids. CDR3 coding DNA: TGTGCCAGCAGCTTGGTGGAGAGTGGCTACACCTTC. Amino acids: CASSLVESGYTF.

A single count supports this clone. CDR3 loop: CASSPVRGAAYNEQFF. The CDR3 DNA sequence: TGTGCCAGCAGCCCAGTGAGGGGAGCGGCCTACAATGAGCAGTTCTTC. The chain uses TRBV7-3 and TRBJ2-1; D assignment may be TRBD1 or TRBD2 (5 bases each). Per the germline V gene, CDR1 is SGHTA and CDR2 is FQGTGA. Deletions cut 5 bases from V and 2 bases from J, with 16 bases between. The CDR3 spans 16 residues.

The J gene is TRBJ2-1, the V gene TRBV30, with no clear D. From germline, CDR1 is GTSNPN and CDR2 SVGIG (reference sequence). Trimming took 0 bases from V and 0 from J, leaving 6 bases between them. The CDR3 contains 14 residues. The CDR3 here is CAWSVPHSYNEQFF. For the CDR3, the DNA is TGTGCCTGGAGTGTACCCCACTCCTACAATGAGCAGTTCTTC.

The chain carries TRBV6-5 and TRBJ2-5; D is perhaps TRBD1 (6 bases). The CDR3 runs to 13 residues. The germline V gene encodes CDR1 MNHEY and CDR2 SVGAGI. Trimming pared 4 bases from V and 2 bases from J, leaving 8 bases between. The chain's CDR3 is CASSSDSQETQYF. In DNA form, the CDR3 reads TGTGCCAGCAGTTCGGACAGTCAAGAGACCCAGTACTTC.

Of note for this clone: The same CDR3 also results from other DNA sequences found in this sample. The J gene is TRBJ2-7, the V gene TRBV7-9; 9 bases are a match to TRBD2. Germline CDR1 reads SEHNR; CDR2 reads FQNEAQ (reference sequence). The ends lost 5 bases at V and 2 bases at J; junction bases unmatched: 4. This CDR3 has 14 residues. The CDR3 bases are TGTGCCAGCAGCCCCACTAGCGGGCCCTACGAGCAGTACTTC. It translates to CASSPTSGPYEQYF.

The chain carries TRBV29-1 and TRBJ2-7; a weak D match, TRBD2 (7 bases). Germline lookup yields CDR1 SQVTM and CDR2 ANQGSEA. Trimming shortened V by 6 bases and J by 4 bases, and 22 bases separated the two germline ends. This CDR3 comprises 15 residues. CDR3 nucleotides: TGCAGCGTCCTAGGGGGGGACCGACTAGCATACGAGCAGTACTTC. Encoded protein: CSVLGGDRLAYEQYF.

The chain joins TRBV9 to TRBJ2-1; 8 positions match TRBD2. The CDR3 loop spans 15 amino acids. Germline V gene lookup returns CDR1 SGDLS and CDR2 YYNGEE. Trimming took 4 bases from V and 7 from J; bases not matched to a gene: 10. CDR3 loop: CASSLSGSVGNEQFF. The CDR3 DNA follows: TGTGCCAGCAGCCTCAGCGGGAGCGTCGGAAATGAGCAGTTCTTC.

The chain has TRBV18 and TRBJ2-1; 9 nucleotides line up with TRBD1. V gave up 3 bases and J gave up 7 bases; unmatched junction bases: 10. The germline gives CDR1 KGHSH, CDR2 LQKENI. CDR3 length equals 16 residues. The CDR3 here is CASSPPGTGFTNEQFF. The CDR3 region has the DNA TGTGCCAGCTCACCCCCCGGGACAGGGTTTACAAATGAGCAGTTCTTC. Full variable domain (outside the CDR3, taken from reference TRBV18 and TRBJ2-1): NAGVMQNPRHLVRRRGQEARLRCSPMKGHSHVYWYRQLPEEGLKFMVYLQKENIIDESGMPKERFSAEFPKEGPSILRIQQVVRGDSAAYFCASSPPGTGFTNEQFFGPGTRLTVL.

The V gene is TRBV4-1, the J gene TRBJ1-1; the D is unclear. Trimming cost V 3 bases and J 3 bases, with 14 bases left between them. The CDR3 runs to 15 residues. Germline CDR1 and CDR2: MGHRA and YSYEKL. CDR3: CASSHGRRDDTEAFF. The CDR3 region has the DNA TGCGCCAGCAGCCACGGAAGAAGGGATGACACTGAAGCTTTCTTT.

The genes are TRBV7-6 and TRBJ1-5, with no clear D. The germline gives CDR1 SGHVS, CDR2 FNYEAQ. The CDR3 runs 16 residues. Trimming pared 5 bases from V and 1 base from J, leaving 15 bases between. The CDR3 DNA reads TGTGCCAGCAGCCCCCTCCGGGAGGGCAGCAATCAGCCCCAGCATTTT. It specifies CASSPLREGSNQPQHF.

The J gene is TRBJ2-5, the V gene TRBV15, with no clear D. Looked up from germline, CDR1 is LNHNV and CDR2 is YYDKDF (reference sequence). Deletions cut 0 bases from V and 3 bases from J, with 5 bases between. The CDR3 spans 13 residues. The CDR3 coding sequence is TGTGCCACCAGCAGAGATGAGGAAGAGACCCAGTACTTC. Protein sequence: CATSRDEEETQYF.

The chain has TRBV4-1 and TRBJ2-7, with D maybe TRBD1 (6 bases). CDR3 length equals 14 residues. Germline loops: CDR1 MGHRA, CDR2 YSYEKL. V was clipped by 3 bases and J by 0 bases, with 9 bases between them. CDR3 protein: CASSQTGISYEQYF. The CDR3, as DNA: TGCGCCAGCAGCCAGACAGGTATCTCCTACGAGCAGTACTTC.

This sequence joins TRBV27 and TRBJ2-1, with TRBD2 matching 16 bases. The germline gives CDR1 MNHEY, CDR2 SMNVEV (reference sequence). The CDR3 is made up of 18 amino acids. V lost 5 bases, J lost 2 bases, and 6 bases stayed unmatched. CDR3 bases: TGTGCCAGCAGTCCCGGGACTAGCGGGAGGGCCCCCTACAATGAGCAGTTCTTC. It specifies CASSPGTSGRAPYNEQFF.